These 18 T cell receptor beta chains were all obtained from the same sample, sequenced in a study of blood T cell repertoires in COVID-19. Data came from immunoSEQ multiplex PCR; TCRdb stores just in-frame clones and leaves some out. The sample has hundreds of thousands of clones; approximately 87% are singletons. Sequences were obtained from peripheral blood. Source of these receptors: a woman in her forties or fifties with COVID-19, enrolled during active disease.

In this sample, this clone turned up a few times. V is TRBV30 and J is TRBJ2-7; D possibly corresponds to TRBD1 (6 bases). CDR1 is GTSNPN, CDR2 SVGIG, per germline (reference sequence). This CDR3 has 12 residues. The V gene lost 8 bases and the J gene lost 0 bases, with 11 bases spanning the gap. CDR3 DNA: TGTGCCCGCCAGGGGAGCTCCTACGAGCAGTACTTC. Protein: CARQGSSYEQYF.

DNA for the CDR3: TGTGCCAGTAGTAATACAGGGACCGGGGAGCTGTTTTTT. This sequence encodes CASSNTGTGELFF. The chain couples TRBV19 to TRBJ2-2, with TRBD1 as a possible D gene (6 bases). This CDR3 is 13 amino acids long. The germline V gene has CDR1 LNHDA and CDR2 SQIVND (reference sequence). The V end lost 4 bases, the J end lost 5 bases, and 8 bases lay between the germline ends.

The chain uses TRBV5-1 and TRBJ2-3; 7 nucleotides match TRBD2. The CDR3 totals 15 residues. In germline, CDR1 is SGHRS, CDR2 YFSETQ. J gave up 4 bases and V 2 bases, and 7 bases lay outside the gene matches. CDR3 sequence (DNA): TGCGCCAGCAGCTTTGGTGTAGCGGGTCCAGATACGCAGTATTTT. Encoded protein: CASSFGVAGPDTQYF.

The chain employs TRBV29-1 and TRBJ2-7, with 9 positions matching TRBD2. The V segment lost 4 bases and the J segment 3 bases; nucleotides outside the gene matches: 4. Germline-derived CDR1 and CDR2 are SQVTM and ANQGSEA. The CDR3 totals 13 residues. CDR3 sequence: CSVVDSGSYEQYF. The CDR3 coding sequence is TGCAGCGTTGTCGATAGCGGGAGCTACGAGCAGTACTTC.

This sequence joins TRBV28 and TRBJ1-2, with TRBD1 as a possible D gene (6 bases). The length of the CDR3 is 15 residues. Trimming took 0 bases from V and 4 from J, leaving 12 bases between them. Per germline, CDR1 MDHEN and CDR2 SYDVKM. The CDR3 DNA is TGTGCCAGCAGTTTATGGGCAGGGGAGGGCTATGGCTACACCTTC. Translation gives CASSLWAGEGYGYTF.

The chain uses TRBV15 and TRBJ1-2, with D possibly matching TRBD1 (6 bases). Germline V gives CDR1 LNHNV, CDR2 YYDKDF (reference sequence). Trimming cost V 3 bases and J 0 bases, with 17 bases left between them. The CDR3 is 17 residues long. CDR3 coding DNA: TGTGCCACCAGCAGGTTGGGGGCAGCCAAAGCTAACTATGGCTACACCTTC. This encodes CATSRLGAAKANYGYTF.

The chain joins TRBV27 to TRBJ2-2, with TRBD2 matching over 7 bases. Trimming at V came to 5 bases and at J to 9 bases, leaving 9 bases not matched to a gene. This CDR3 has 14 residues. The germline gives CDR1 MNHEY, CDR2 SMNVEV (reference sequence). The CDR3 coding sequence is TGTGCCAGCAGTATTCTAGCGGATATCAGGGAGCTGTTTTTT. Its translation is CASSILADIRELFF.

The gene calls are TRBV9 and TRBJ2-3; possibly TRBD1 for D (5 bases). Between the trimmed V and J ends, which lost 2 bases and 6 bases, there was a span of 13 bases. CDR3 length equals 14 residues. Germline V lookup: CDR1 SGDLS, CDR2 YYNGEE. The CDR3 protein is CASSVRVLMDTQYF. The CDR3 DNA sequence: TGTGCCAGCAGCGTCAGGGTCCTGATGGATACGCAGTATTTT.

The rearrangement uses TRBV14 and TRBJ1-2; tentatively, D is TRBD1 (6 bases). The germline V gene encodes CDR1 SGHDN and CDR2 FVKESK. V was pared by 0 bases and J by 4 bases, with 18 bases between. The CDR3 is 17 amino acids. CDR3 loop: CASSQDFSAQGTYGYTF. Written as DNA, the CDR3 is TGTGCCAGCAGCCAAGATTTTTCCGCACAGGGAACCTATGGCTACACCTTC.

The chain uses TRBV15 and TRBJ1-5; a possible D gene is TRBD1 (6 bases). With 4 bases removed from V and 3 bases from J, the gap between germline ends came to 10 bases. CDR1 is LNHNV, CDR2 YYDKDF, per germline (reference sequence). CDR3 length equals 14 residues. The CDR3 spells CATSTRTDNQPQHF. CDR3 bases: TGTGCCACCAGCACAAGGACAGACAATCAGCCCCAGCATTTT.

The chain links TRBV6-5 to TRBJ1-2, with 8 bases fitting TRBD1. With V trimmed by 0 bases and J by 5 bases, 5 bases remained unmatched. This CDR3 is built from 15 residues. Germline CDR1 is MNHEY and CDR2 is SVGAGI. The CDR3 nucleotides are TGTGCCAGCAGTTACTCCGGACAGGGTTTTTATGGCTACACCTTC. It yields the protein CASSYSGQGFYGYTF.

This clone is a singleton in its sample. The chain is built from TRBV29-1 and TRBJ1-2; TRBD1 matches 7 bases. After removal of 8 bases from V and 0 bases from J, the junction contained 3 bases not matched to a gene. Germline V gene sequence: CDR1 SQVTM, CDR2 ANQGSEA. The CDR3 consists of 12 residues. The CDR3 nucleotides are TGCAGCACAGGGGAAGCTAACTATGGCTACACCTTC. This codes for CSTGEANYGYTF.

The rearrangement uses TRBV5-1 and TRBJ2-1; 7 bases match TRBD2. The J segment lost 4 bases and the V segment lost 7 bases, leaving 5 bases of the junction unmatched. Germline CDR1 reads SGHRS; CDR2 reads YFSETQ. This CDR3 contains 13 residues. CDR3 region: CASGRGSYNEQFF. As DNA, the CDR3 is TGCGCCAGCGGGAGGGGCTCATACAATGAGCAGTTCTTC.

The chain carries TRBV30 and TRBJ1-5; unclear D gene. This CDR3 contains 13 residues. Trimming stripped 2 bases from V and 4 bases from J, with 9 bases between. The germline V gene encodes CDR1 GTSNPN and CDR2 SVGIG (reference sequence). The CDR3 spells CAWSPSGNQPQHF. CDR3 DNA sequence: TGTGCCTGGAGTCCCTCGGGGAATCAGCCCCAGCATTTT.

CDR3: CASSLGDRINTEAFF. In DNA, the CDR3 is TGTGCCAGCAGCTTAGGGGACAGAATCAACACTGAAGCTTTCTTT. V and J are TRBV7-2 and TRBJ1-1; TRBD1 matches 7 bases. The CDR3 totals 15 residues. Losses at the gene ends were 1 base for V and 2 bases for J; bases not matched to a gene: 4. CDR1 and CDR2 (germline): SGHTA, FQGNSA. The full variable domain, completed using reference TRBV7-2 and TRBJ1-1, is GAGVSQSPSNKVTEKGKDVELRCDPISGHTALYWYRQSLGQGLEFLIYFQGNSAPDKSGLPSDRFSAERTGGSVSTLTIQRTQQEDSAVYLCASSLGDRINTEAFFGQGTRLTVV.

The chain uses TRBV18 and TRBJ1-2; D gene ambiguous. Germline V gene data show CDR1 as KGHSH and CDR2 as LQKENI. Trimming took off 0 bases at V and 6 bases at J, with 14 bases between the two ends. The CDR3 totals 15 residues. CDR3 sequence (DNA): TGTGCCAGCTCACCACCTTCGACTTTCGCACATGGCTACACCTTC. It translates to CASSPPSTFAHGYTF.

This clone was picked up one time. The CDR3 protein is CASSTSGSAADTQYF. CDR3 nucleotide sequence: TGTGCCAGTAGTACTAGCGGGAGTGCGGCAGATACGCAGTATTTT. V is TRBV19 and J is TRBJ2-3; 10 bases are shared with TRBD2. This CDR3 is 15 amino acids long. V dropped 4 bases and J dropped 4; count of bases not matched to a gene: 5. Germline-derived CDR1 and CDR2 are LNHDA and SQIVND (reference sequence).

This clone was counted once. The rearrangement links TRBV11-2 to TRBJ2-7; TRBD2 is a possible D gene (6 bases). Germline CDR1 SGHAT, CDR2 FQNNGV. This CDR3 comprises 15 residues. V lost 2 bases and J lost 3, with 14 bases in between. The CDR3 region has the DNA TGTGCCAGCAGCTTACAGGCGGGATTTAACTACGAGCAGTACTTC. Translated: CASSLQAGFNYEQYF.